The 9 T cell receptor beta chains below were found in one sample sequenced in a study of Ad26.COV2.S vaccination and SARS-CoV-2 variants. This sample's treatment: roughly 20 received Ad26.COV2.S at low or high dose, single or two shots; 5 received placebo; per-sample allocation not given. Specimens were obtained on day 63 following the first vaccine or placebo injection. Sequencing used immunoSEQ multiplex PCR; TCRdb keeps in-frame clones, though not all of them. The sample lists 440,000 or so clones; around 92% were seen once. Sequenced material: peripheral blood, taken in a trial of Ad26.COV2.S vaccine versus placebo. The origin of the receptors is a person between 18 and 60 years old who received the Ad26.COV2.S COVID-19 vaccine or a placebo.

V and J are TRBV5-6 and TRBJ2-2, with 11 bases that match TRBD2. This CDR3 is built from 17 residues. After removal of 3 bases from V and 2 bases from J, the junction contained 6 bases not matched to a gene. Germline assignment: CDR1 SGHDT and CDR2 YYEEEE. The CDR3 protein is CASSSQTSGANTGELFF. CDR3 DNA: TGTGCCAGCAGCTCCCAGACTAGCGGGGCCAACACCGGGGAGCTGTTTTTT.

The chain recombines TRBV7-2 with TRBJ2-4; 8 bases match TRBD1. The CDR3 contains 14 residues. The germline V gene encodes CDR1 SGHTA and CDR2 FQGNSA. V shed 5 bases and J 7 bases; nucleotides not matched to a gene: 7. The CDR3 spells CASSQDRGGNIQYF. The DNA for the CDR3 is TGTGCCAGCAGCCAAGACAGGGGCGGGAACATTCAGTACTTC.

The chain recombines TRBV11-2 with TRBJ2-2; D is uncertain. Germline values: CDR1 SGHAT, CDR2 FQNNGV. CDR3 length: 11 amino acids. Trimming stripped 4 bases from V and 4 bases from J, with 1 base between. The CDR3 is CASSSTGELFF. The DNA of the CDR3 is TGTGCCAGCAGCTCCACCGGGGAGCTGTTTTTT.

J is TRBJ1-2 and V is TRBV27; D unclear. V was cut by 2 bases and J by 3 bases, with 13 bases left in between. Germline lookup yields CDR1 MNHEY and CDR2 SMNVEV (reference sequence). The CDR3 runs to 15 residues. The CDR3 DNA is TGTGCCAGCAGTTTAGGGCCAGGAATGGACTATGGCTACACCTTC. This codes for CASSLGPGMDYGYTF.

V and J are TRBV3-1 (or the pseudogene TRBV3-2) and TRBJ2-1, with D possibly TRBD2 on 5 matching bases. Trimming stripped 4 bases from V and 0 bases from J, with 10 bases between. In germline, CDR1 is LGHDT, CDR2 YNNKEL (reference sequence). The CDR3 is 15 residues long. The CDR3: CASSPTSHSYNEQFF. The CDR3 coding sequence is TGTGCCAGCAGCCCCACTAGTCACTCCTACAATGAGCAGTTCTTC.

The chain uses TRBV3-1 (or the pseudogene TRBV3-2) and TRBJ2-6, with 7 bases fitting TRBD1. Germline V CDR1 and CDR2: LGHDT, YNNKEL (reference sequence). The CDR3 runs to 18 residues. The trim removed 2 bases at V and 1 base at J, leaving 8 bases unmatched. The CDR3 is CASSQRQGDASGANVLTF. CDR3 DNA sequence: TGTGCCAGCAGCCAAAGACAGGGTGACGCGTCTGGGGCCAACGTCCTGACTTTC.

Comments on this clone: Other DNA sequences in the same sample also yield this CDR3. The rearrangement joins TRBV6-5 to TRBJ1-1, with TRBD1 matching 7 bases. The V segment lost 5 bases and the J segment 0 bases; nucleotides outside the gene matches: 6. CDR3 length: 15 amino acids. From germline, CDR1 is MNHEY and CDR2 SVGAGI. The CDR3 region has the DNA TGTGCCAGCAGTAGGGGACAGCCGATGAACACTGAAGCTTTCTTT. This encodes CASSRGQPMNTEAFF.

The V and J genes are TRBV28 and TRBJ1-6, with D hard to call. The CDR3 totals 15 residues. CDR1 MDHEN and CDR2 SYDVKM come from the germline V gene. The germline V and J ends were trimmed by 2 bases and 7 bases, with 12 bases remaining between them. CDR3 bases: TGTGCCAGCAGTTTAGTGGCAGACCTAAATTCACCCCTCCACTTT. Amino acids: CASSLVADLNSPLHF.

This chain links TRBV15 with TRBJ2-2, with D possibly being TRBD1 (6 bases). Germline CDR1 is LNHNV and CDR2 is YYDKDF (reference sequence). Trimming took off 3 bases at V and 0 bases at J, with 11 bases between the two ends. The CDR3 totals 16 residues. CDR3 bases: TGTGCCACCAGCAGGGGGGACACCACGAACACCGGGGAGCTGTTTTTT. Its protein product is CATSRGDTTNTGELFF.